This T cell receptor beta chain was observed in a study of cytomegalovirus exposure and HLA in healthy donors. Background on the study: An analysis done earlier identified fewer than 140 million unique TCR beta sequences from about 179 million T cells. General study points: The later analysis indicated that the majority of CMV-associated TCR beta chains appeared HLA-restricted. Available immune exposure information was restricted to CMV serostatus only.

Regarding this clone: What it binds is not known.

V lost 6 bases, J lost 5 bases, and 2 bases stayed unmatched. Per the germline V gene, CDR1 is SGHTA and CDR2 is FQGNSA. CDR3 length: 13 residues. Primers: 60 Vbeta forward and 13 Jbeta reverse. This table comes from immunoSEQ multiplex PCR, and its TCRdb copy is limited to in-frame clones, with some not included. The sample includes about 150,000 clones, over 75% of them seen just once. The TCR sequence derives from a male donor in good health and CMV-seronegative. This chain links TRBV7-2 with TRBJ2-7; 12 bases are a match to TRBD2. The sequenced sample consisted of PBMCs. In DNA form, the CDR3 reads TGTGCCAGCAGGCTAGCGGGAGGGGACGAGCAGTACTTC. It encodes CASRLAGGDEQYF.